The clone carrying this T cell receptor (beta chain) has at least ten counts. The target antigen is unknown. These data belong to a study of human T cells and chemical hapten exposure. The wider study: Largely, small differences in pooled library volume made per-sample TCR yields vary.

General study results and limits: DPC sensitization produced no change in TCRs with frequency above 1 in 1000.

RNA extraction used unfractionated whole blood as the source of total RNA. Germline V gives CDR1 SGHVS, CDR2 FNYEAQ. The junction had 11 bases not matched to a gene; V was cut back by 2 bases and J by 4 bases. This CDR3 has 18 amino acids. TCRdb fed the 5' RACE reads into MiXCR, producing one record per CDR3 protein. The sample has more than 140,000 distinct CDR3 sequences, roughly 4.1% seen once; the top ten hold over 1.1%. The TCR comes from a female donor in good health. The chain has TRBV7-6 and TRBJ2-2, with 9 bases identical to TRBD2. The CDR3 bases are TGTGCCAGCAGCTTATTTAATAGCGGGGGCCCGGGCACCGGGGAGCTGTTTTTT. Encoded protein: CASSLFNSGGPGTGELFF.